A selection of T cell receptor beta chains follows, all from one sample in a study of control samples from healthy donors and cancer patients. The assay was immunoSEQ multiplex PCR, and TCRdb's table has in-frame clones only and misses some. The sample yields approximately 52,000 clones, about 90% seen once. The sample was PBMCs. These receptors came from a man aged 55 to 69 with head and neck cancer. Both conserved end residues are part of each CDR3. Each record gives: clone size, J gene, V gene, D gene, CDR3 DNA, CDR3 protein. A D gene is named only where the DNA matches it firmly. Clone sizes are given selectively: once, few, many, or a class where the clone is expanded.

. TRBJ2-3 TRBV29-1 TRBD2 TGCAGCGCCTCGGGACTAGCGTTCACAGATACGCAGTATTTT CSASGLAFTDTQYF
. TRBJ1-1 TRBV5-1 TRBD1 TGCGCCAGCAGCTTGGAATGGACAGGGTTCGCTGAAGCTTTCTTT CASSLEWTGFAEAFF
. TRBJ2-2 TRBV6-5 . TGTGCCAGCAGTTTGGGTTTCGCCGGGGAGCTGTTTTTT CASSLGFAGELFF
. TRBJ2-5 TRBV7-2 TRBD2 TGTGCCAGCAGCTTGACTAGCGGGAGGGGGAGGGCCCAGTACTTC CASSLTSGRGRAQYF
medium-sized TRBJ1-3 TRBV6-5 . TGTGCCAGCAGTCGCACGGGATACTCTGGAAACACCATATATTTT CASSRTGYSGNTIYF
. TRBJ2-3 TRBV11-2 . TGTGCCAGCAGCGCCCCATACGACACAGATACGCAGTATTTT CASSAPYDTDTQYF
. TRBJ2-5 TRBV7-2 . TGTGCCAGCAGCTTGGCGGCAGGCAACCAAGAGACCCAGTACTTC CASSLAAGNQETQYF
. TRBJ2-7 TRBV4-2 . TGTGCCAGCAGCCAAGTCGTTCAGGATAGCTCCTACGAGCAGTACTTC CASSQVVQDSSYEQYF
. TRBJ2-7 TRBV6-5 . TGTGCCAGCAGTCGGTCAGGGCGGTACGAGCAGTACTTC CASSRSGRYEQYF
. TRBJ2-1 TRBV30 TRBD1 TGTGCCTGGAGCAAACAGGGGGCTTTAGCCTACAATGAGCAGTTCTTC CAWSKQGALAYNEQFF
. TRBJ2-3 TRBV6-6 . TGTGCCAGCCGTAGACAGCAAAGCACAGATACGCAGTATTTT CASRRQQSTDTQYF
. TRBJ1-2 TRBV18 TRBD1 TGTGCCAGCTCGCGGGGGACAGCCTCTAACTATGGCTACACCTTC CASSRGTASNYGYTF
. TRBJ2-2 TRBV5-1 TRBD2 TGCGCCAGCAGAACCGGGACTAGCACCGGGGAGCTGTTTTTT CASRTGTSTGELFF
. TRBJ1-6 TRBV24-1 TRBD1 TGTGCCACCAGTGATTGGCGACAGGGTTATAATTCACCCCTCCACTTT CATSDWRQGYNSPLHF